This T cell receptor (beta chain) was captured in a study of cytomegalovirus exposure and HLA in healthy donors. Regarding the study as a whole: Among CMV-associated TCR beta chains, most appeared HLA-restricted in a later analysis. According to a later analysis, donors in an Asian-associated ancestry cluster reportedly had fewer N-insertions than the 666-donor mean. Researchers catalogued 150 or so TCR beta chains as cytomegalovirus-associated. Across HLA loci, a later analysis found differing TCR association rates, with DRB1 most and HLA-C fewest.

Researchers ran the PCR with 60 Vbeta and 13 Jbeta primers. Profiled with immunoSEQ multiplex PCR; TCRdb holds only in-frame clones, not every one. The table lists under 200,000 clones, 86% of them singletons. Turning to this clone: Its antigen is not identified.

The CDR3 runs to 14 residues. Deletions cut 7 bases from V and 3 bases from J, with 16 bases between. Germline V gene lookup returns CDR1 MDHEN and CDR2 SYDVKM. This receptor was obtained from a woman aged 18-35 years in good health and CMV-seronegative. The material sequenced was PBMCs. The V gene is TRBV28, the J gene TRBJ2-7; TRBD1 might be the D (6 bases). DNA of the CDR3: TGTGCCAGCAACCTAAGTGGACAGTTCTACGAGCAGTACTTC. Translating gives CASNLSGQFYEQYF. The full variable domain, its missing parts supplied by reference TRBV28 and TRBJ2-7, is DVKVTQSSRYLVKRTGEKVFLECVQDMDHENMFWYRQDPGLGLRLIYFSYDVKMKEKGDIPEGYSVSREKKERFSLILESASTNQTSMYLCASNLSGQFYEQYFGPGTRLTVT.